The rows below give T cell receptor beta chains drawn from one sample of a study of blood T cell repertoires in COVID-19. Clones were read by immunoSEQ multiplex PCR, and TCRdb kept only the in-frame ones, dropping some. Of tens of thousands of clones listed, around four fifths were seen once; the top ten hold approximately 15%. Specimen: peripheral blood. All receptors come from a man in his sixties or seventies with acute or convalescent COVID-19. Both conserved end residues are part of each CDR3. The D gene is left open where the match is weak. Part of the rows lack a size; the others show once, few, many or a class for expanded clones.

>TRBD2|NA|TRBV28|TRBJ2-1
CASRSGGAFDNEQFF
TGTGCCAGCAGGTCCGGGGGGGCATTCGATAATGAGCAGTTCTTC
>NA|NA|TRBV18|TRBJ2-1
CASSPSGSMGNEQFF
TGTGCCAGCTCACCAAGCGGCTCCATGGGCAATGAGCAGTTCTTC
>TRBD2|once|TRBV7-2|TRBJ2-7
CASSLNSGEEQYF
TGTGCCAGCAGCCTGAATAGCGGGGAAGAGCAGTACTTC
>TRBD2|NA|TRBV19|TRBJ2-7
CASSTPVAGDPYEQYF
TGTGCCAGTAGTACCCCCGTAGCGGGAGATCCCTACGAGCAGTACTTC
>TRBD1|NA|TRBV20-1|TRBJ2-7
CSASQGQATYEQYF
TGCAGTGCTAGTCAAGGACAGGCAACCTACGAGCAGTACTTC
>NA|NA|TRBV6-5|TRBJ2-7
CASRDRISYEQYF
TGTGCCAGCAGGGACAGAATATCCTACGAGCAGTACTTC
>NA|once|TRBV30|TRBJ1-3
CAWSPITGLGNTIYF
TGTGCCTGGAGCCCTATTACAGGGCTTGGAAACACCATATATTTT
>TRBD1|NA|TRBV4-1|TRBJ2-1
CASSQTGQSEFSGAYNEQFF
TGCGCCAGCAGCCAAACGGGACAGTCTGAATTTTCAGGAGCCTACAATGAGCAGTTCTTC
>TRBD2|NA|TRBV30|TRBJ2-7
CAWRDRTSGRPWQYF
TGTGCCTGGAGAGACCGGACTAGCGGGAGGCCTTGGCAGTACTTC
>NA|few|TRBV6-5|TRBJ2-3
CASSPSTDTQYF
TGTGCCAGCAGTCCCAGTACAGATACGCAGTATTTT
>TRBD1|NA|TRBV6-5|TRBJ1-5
CASSFGQGLNQPQHF
TGTGCCAGCAGTTTCGGACAGGGTCTCAATCAGCCCCAGCATTTT
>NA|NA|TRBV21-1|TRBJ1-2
CASSKGGGTGAARHGYTF
TGTGCCAGCAGCAAAGGAGGGGGGACAGGGGCCGCCAGACATGGCTACACCTTC
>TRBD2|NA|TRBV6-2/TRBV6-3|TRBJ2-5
CASSYRREYELAGGPQETQYF
TGTGCCAGCAGTTACAGACGAGAGTACGAACTAGCGGGAGGGCCTCAAGAGACCCAGTACTTC
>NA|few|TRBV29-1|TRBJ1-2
CSVPLQGTGYTF
TGCAGCGTCCCCTTACAGGGAACTGGCTACACCTTC
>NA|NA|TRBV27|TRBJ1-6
CASSSLGPGNSPLHF
TGTGCCAGCAGTTCCCTAGGGCCGGGGAATTCACCCCTCCACTTT
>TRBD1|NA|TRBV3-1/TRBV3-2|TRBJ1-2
CASSSTGVDGYTF
TGTGCCAGCAGCTCTACAGGGGTCGACGGCTACACCTTC
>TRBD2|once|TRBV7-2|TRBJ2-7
CASSSSGSYEQYF
TGTGCCAGCAGCTCTAGCGGATCCTACGAGCAGTACTTC
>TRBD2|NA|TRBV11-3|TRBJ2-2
CASSWEGGGELFF
TGTGCCAGCAGCTGGGAGGGAGGCGGGGAGCTGTTTTTT
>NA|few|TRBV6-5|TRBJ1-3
CASARSSGNTIYF
TGTGCCAGCGCGCGGAGCTCTGGAAACACCATATATTTT
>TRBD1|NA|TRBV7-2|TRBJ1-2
CASSLGDGTGGYTF
TGTGCCAGCAGCTTAGGGGACGGGACAGGGGGCTACACCTTC
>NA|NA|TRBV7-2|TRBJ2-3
CASSFERGGADTQYF
TGTGCCAGCAGCTTTGAAAGGGGGGGGGCAGATACGCAGTATTTT
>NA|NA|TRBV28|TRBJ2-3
CASSLSNPDTQYF
TGTGCCAGCAGTTTGTCTAACCCGGATACGCAGTATTTT
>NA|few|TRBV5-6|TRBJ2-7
CASSLPPYRYEQYF
TGTGCCAGCAGCTTGCCGCCCTACAGATACGAGCAGTACTTC
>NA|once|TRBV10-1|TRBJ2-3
CASTPSRSPADTQYF
TGCGCCAGCACCCCAAGCCGGAGTCCGGCAGATACGCAGTATTTT
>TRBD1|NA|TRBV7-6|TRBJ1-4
CASSLQATGVKGKLFF
TGTGCCAGCAGCTTGCAGGCGACAGGGGTTAAGGGAAAACTGTTTTTT
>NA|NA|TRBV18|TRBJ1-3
CASSPDSGVSGNTIYF
TGTGCCAGCTCACCCGATTCAGGGGTTTCAGGAAACACCATATATTTT
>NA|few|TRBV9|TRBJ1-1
CASSGGQNTEAFF
TGTGCCAGCAGCGGGGGACAGAACACTGAAGCTTTCTTT
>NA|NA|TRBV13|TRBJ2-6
CASSPDRFSGANVLTF
TGTGCCAGCAGCCCAGACAGATTCTCTGGGGCCAACGTCCTGACTTTC
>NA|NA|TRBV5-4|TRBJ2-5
CASRLGPQETQYF
TGTGCCAGCAGATTGGGGCCCCAAGAGACCCAGTACTTC
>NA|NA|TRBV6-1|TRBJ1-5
CASSYVGSTQPQHF
TGTGCCAGCAGTTATGTCGGGTCGACTCAGCCCCAGCATTTT
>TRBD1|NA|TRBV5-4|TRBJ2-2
CASSNRGLYDTGELFF
TGTGCCAGCAGCAACAGGGGGCTATACGACACCGGGGAGCTGTTTTTT
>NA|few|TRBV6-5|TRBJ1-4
CASRGQTSLREKLFF
TGTGCCAGCAGGGGCCAAACTTCTCTACGCGAAAAACTGTTTTTT
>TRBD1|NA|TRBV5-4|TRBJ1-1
CASSGQGAAVENTEAFF
TGTGCCAGCAGCGGACAGGGGGCGGCGGTGGAAAACACTGAAGCTTTCTTT
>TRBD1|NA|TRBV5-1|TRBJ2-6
CASTSRTGALSGANVLTF
TGCGCCAGCACCTCCCGGACAGGGGCCCTCTCTGGGGCCAACGTCCTGACTTTC
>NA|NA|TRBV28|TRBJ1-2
CASSLLSSGNDGYTF
TGTGCCAGCAGTTTATTGAGCTCGGGGAACGATGGCTACACCTTC
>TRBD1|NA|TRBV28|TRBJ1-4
CASSFQTGVLNEKLFF
TGTGCCAGCAGTTTTCAGACAGGGGTGCTTAATGAAAAACTGTTTTTT
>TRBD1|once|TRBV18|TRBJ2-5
CASSAPYGTGGSETQYF
TGTGCCAGCTCAGCGCCGTATGGGACAGGGGGCTCGGAGACCCAGTACTTC
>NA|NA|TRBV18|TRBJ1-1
CASSQHGGQENTEAFF
TGTGCCAGCTCTCAGCACGGGGGGCAGGAGAACACTGAAGCTTTCTTT
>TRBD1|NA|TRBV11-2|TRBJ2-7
CASSFPGQVNEQYF
TGTGCCAGCAGCTTTCCGGGACAGGTCAACGAGCAGTACTTC
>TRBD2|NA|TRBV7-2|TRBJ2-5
CASSLSGRGETQYF
TGTGCCAGCAGCCTTAGCGGGAGAGGCGAGACCCAGTACTTC
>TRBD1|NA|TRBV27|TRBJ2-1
CASSSARTGGLDEQFF
TGTGCCAGCAGTAGCGCCCGGACAGGGGGCCTCGATGAGCAGTTCTTC
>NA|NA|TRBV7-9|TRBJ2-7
CASSLGQGTYEQYF
TGTGCCAGCAGCTTAGGTCAGGGGACCTACGAGCAGTACTTC
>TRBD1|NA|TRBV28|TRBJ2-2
CATQGVGELFF
TGTGCCACACAGGGGGTCGGGGAGCTGTTTTTT
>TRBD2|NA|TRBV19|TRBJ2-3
CASSHGLAVSSGDTQYF
TGTGCCAGTAGTCACGGACTAGCGGTGAGCTCCGGAGATACGCAGTATTTT
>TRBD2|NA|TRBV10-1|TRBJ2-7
CASSGAGGSGEQYF
TGCGCCAGCAGTGGTGCGGGGGGATCTGGCGAGCAGTACTTC
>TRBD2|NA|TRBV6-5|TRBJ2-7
CASSYSTSGPYEQYF
TGTGCCAGCAGTTACTCGACTAGCGGACCGTACGAGCAGTACTTC